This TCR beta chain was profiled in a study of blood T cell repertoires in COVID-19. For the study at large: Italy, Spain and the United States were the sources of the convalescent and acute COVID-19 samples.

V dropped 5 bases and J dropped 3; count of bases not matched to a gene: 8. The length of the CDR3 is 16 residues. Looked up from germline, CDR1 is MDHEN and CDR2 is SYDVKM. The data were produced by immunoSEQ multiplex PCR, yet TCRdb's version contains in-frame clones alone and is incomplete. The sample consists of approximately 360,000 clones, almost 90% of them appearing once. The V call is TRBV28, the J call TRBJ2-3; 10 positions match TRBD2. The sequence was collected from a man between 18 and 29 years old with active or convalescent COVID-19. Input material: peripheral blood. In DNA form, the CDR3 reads TGTGCCAGCAGTCGGGCCCCTAGCGGGAGAACAGATACGCAGTATTTT. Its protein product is CASSRAPSGRTDTQYF.